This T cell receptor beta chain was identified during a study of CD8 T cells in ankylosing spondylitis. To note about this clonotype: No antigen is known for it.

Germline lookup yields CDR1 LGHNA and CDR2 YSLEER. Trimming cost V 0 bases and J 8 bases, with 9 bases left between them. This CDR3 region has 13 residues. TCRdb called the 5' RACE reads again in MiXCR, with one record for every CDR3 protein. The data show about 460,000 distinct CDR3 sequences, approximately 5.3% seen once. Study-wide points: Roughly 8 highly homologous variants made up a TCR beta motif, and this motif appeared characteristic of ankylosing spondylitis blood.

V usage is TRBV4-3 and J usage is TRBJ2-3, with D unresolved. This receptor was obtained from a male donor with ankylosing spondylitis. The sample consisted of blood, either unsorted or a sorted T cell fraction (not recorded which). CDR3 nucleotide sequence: TGCGCCAGCAGCCAAGATCGGTTGGGTACGCAGTATTTT. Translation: CASSQDRLGTQYF.